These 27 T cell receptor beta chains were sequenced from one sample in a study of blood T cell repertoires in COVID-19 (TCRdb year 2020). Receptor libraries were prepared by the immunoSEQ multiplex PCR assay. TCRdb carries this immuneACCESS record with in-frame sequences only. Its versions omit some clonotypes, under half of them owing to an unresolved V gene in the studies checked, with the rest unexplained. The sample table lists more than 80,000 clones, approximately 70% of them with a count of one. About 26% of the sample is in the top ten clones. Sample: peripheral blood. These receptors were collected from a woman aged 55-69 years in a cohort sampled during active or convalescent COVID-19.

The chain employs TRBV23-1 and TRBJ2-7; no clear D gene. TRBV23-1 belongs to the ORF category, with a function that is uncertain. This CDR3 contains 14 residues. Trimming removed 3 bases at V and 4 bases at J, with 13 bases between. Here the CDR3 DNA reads TGCGCCAGCAGTCACTATCGGCGGTTATACGAGCAGTACTTC. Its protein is CASSHYRRLYEQYF.

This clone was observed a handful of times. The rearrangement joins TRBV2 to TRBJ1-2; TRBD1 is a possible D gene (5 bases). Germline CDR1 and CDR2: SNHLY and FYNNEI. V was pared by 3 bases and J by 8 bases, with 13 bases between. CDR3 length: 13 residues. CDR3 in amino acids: CASSEDRGAGYTF. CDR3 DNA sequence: TGTGCCAGCAGTGAGGACCGCGGGGCCGGCTACACCTTC.

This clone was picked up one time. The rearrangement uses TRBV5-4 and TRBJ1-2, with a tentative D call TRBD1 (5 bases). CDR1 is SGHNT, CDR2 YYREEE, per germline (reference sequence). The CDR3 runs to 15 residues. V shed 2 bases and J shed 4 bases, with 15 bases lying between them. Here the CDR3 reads CASSFPGWAPYGYTF. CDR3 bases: TGTGCCAGCAGCTTCCCAGGGTGGGCTCCCTATGGCTACACCTTC.

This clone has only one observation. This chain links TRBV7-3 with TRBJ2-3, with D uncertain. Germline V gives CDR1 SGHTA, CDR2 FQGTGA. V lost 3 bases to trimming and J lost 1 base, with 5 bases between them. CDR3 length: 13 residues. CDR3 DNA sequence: TGTGCCAGCAGCTTGACTGGCACAGATACGCAGTATTTT. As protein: CASSLTGTDTQYF.

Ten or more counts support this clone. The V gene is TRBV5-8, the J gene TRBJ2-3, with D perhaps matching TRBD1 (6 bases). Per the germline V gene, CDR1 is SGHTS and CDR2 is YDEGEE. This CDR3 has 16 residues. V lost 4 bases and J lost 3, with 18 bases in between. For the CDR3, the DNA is TGTGCCAGCAGCCATGAGCGTCAGGGGATGACAGATACGCAGTATTTT. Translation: CASSHERQGMTDTQYF.

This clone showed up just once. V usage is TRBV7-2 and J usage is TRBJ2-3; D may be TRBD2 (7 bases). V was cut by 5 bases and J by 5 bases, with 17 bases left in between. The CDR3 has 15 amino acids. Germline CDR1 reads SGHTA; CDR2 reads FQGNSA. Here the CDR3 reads CASSRSGDKVDTQYF. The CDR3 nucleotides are TGTGCCAGCAGCCGGAGCGGGGACAAGGTAGATACGCAGTATTTT.

DNA for the CDR3: TGTGCCAGCAGCTTATACGGGATCACTGAAGCTTTCTTT. This codes for CASSLYGITEAFF. The chain has TRBV7-8 and TRBJ1-1; D not resolved. Germline-derived CDR1 and CDR2 are SGHVS and FQNEAQ. The CDR3 has 13 residues. V lost 2 bases and J lost 4, with 8 bases in between.

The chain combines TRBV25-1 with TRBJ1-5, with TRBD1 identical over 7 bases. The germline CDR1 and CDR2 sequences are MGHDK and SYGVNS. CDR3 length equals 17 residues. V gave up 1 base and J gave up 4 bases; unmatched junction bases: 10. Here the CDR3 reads CASSESVGQGENQPQHF. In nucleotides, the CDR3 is TGTGCCAGCAGTGAATCCGTGGGGCAGGGGGAAAATCAGCCCCAGCATTTT. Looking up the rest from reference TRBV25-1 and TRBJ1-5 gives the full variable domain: EADIYQTPRYLVIGTGKKITLECSQTMGHDKMYWYQQDPGMELHLIHYSYGVNSTEKGDLSSESTVSRIRTEHFPLTLESARPSHTSQYLCASSESVGQGENQPQHFGDGTRLSIL.

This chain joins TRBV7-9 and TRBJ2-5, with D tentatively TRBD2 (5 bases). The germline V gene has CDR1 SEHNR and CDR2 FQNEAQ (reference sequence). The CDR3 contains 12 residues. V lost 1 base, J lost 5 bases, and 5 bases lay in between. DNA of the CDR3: TGTGCCAGCAGCTTAGTAGCGGAGACCCAGTACTTC. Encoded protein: CASSLVAETQYF.

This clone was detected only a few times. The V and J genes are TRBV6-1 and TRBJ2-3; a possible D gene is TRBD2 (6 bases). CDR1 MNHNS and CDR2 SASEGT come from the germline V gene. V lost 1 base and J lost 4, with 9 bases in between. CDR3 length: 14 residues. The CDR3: CASSEGEVADTQYF. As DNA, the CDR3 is TGTGCCAGCAGTGAAGGGGAGGTGGCAGATACGCAGTATTTT.

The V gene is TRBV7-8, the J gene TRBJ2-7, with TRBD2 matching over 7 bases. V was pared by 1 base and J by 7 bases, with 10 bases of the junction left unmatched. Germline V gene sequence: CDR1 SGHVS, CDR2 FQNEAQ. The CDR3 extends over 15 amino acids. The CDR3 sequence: CASSLGWGGTLEQYF. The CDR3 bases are TGTGCCAGCAGCTTAGGTTGGGGGGGGACCCTGGAGCAGTACTTC.

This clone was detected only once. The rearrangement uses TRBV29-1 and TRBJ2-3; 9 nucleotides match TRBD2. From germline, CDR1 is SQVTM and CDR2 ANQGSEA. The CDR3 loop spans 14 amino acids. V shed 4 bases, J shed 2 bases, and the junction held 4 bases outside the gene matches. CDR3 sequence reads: CSVVLAGHTDTQYF. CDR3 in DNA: TGCAGCGTTGTGCTAGCGGGACACACAGATACGCAGTATTTT.

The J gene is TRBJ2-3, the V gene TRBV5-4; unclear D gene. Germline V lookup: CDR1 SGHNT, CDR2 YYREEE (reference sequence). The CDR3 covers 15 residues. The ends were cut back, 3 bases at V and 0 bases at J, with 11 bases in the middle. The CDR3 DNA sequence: TGTGCCAGCAGCTCCATAGCAGTGAGCACAGATACGCAGTATTTT. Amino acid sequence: CASSSIAVSTDTQYF.

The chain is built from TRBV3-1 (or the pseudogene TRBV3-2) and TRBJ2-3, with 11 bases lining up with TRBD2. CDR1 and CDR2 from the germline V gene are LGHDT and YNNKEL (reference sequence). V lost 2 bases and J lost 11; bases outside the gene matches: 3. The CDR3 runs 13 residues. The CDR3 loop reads CASSQILAGEQYF. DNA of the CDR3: TGTGCCAGCAGCCAAATACTAGCGGGGGAGCAGTATTTT.

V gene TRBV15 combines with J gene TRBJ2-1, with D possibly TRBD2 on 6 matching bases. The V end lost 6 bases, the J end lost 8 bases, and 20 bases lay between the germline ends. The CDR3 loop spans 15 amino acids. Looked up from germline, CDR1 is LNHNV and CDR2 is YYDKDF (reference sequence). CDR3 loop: CATRGEGPTRDEQFF. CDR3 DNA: TGTGCCACCAGAGGTGAGGGGCCGACTAGGGATGAGCAGTTCTTC.

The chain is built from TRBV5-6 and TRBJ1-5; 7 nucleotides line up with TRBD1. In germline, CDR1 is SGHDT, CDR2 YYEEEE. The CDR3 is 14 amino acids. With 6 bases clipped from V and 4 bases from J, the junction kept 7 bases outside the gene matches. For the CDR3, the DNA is TGTGCCAGCACCCTGGGGACAGCGAATCAGCCCCAGCATTTT. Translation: CASTLGTANQPQHF. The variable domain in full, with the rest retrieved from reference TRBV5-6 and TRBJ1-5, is DAGVTQSPTHLIKTRGQQVTLRCSPKSGHDTVSWYQQALGQGPQFIFQYYEEEERQRGNFPDRFSGHQFPNYSSELNVNALLLGDSALYLCASTLGTANQPQHFGDGTRLSIL.

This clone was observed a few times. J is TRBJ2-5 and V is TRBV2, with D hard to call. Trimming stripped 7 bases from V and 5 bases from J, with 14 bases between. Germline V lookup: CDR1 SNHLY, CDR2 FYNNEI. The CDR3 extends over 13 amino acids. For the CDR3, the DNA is TGTGCCAGCACTGCTACCGGGTTTGAGACCCAGTACTTC. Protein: CASTATGFETQYF.

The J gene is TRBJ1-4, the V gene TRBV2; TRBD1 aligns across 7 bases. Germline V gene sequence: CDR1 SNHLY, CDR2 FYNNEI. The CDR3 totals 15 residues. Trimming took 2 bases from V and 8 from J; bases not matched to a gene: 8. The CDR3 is CASSELQGTGEKLFF. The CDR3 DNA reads TGTGCCAGCAGTGAACTACAGGGGACGGGAGAAAAACTGTTTTTT.

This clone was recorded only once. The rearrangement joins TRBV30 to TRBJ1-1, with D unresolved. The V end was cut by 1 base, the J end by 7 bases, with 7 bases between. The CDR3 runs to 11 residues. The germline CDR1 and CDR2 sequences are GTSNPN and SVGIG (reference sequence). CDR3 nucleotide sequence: TGTGCCTGGAGTGCGCAGGTTGAAGCTTTCTTT. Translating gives CAWSAQVEAFF.

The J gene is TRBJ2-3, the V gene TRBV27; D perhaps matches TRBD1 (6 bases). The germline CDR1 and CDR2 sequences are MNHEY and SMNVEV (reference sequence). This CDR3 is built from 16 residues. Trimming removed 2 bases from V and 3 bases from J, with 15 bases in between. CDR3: CASSLGQSLGTDTQYF. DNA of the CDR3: TGTGCCAGCAGTTTAGGACAGTCGCTTGGGACAGATACGCAGTATTTT.

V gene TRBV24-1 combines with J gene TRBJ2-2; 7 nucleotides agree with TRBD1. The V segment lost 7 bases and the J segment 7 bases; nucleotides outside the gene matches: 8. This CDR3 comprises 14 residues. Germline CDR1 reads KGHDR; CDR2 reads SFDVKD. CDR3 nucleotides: TGTGCCACCAGAGCCGACAGGGATGACGGGGAGCTGTTTTTT. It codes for CATRADRDDGELFF.

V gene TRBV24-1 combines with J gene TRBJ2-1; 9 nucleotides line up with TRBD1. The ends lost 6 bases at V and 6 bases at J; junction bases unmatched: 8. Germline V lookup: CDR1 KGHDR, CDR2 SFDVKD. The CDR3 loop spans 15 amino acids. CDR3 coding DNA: TGTGCCACCAGTTCCCCGGGACAGGGTTCCAATGAGCAGTTCTTC. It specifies CATSSPGQGSNEQFF.

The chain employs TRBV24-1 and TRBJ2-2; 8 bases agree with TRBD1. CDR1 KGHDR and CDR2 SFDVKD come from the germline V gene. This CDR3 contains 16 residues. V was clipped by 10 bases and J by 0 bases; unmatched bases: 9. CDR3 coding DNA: TGTGCCACGGGGTGGGAACAGGGGGCGAACACCGGGGAGCTGTTTTTT. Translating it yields CATGWEQGANTGELFF.

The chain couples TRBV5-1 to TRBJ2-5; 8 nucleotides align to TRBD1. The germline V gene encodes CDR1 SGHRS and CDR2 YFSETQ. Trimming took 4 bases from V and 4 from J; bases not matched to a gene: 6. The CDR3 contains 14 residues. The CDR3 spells CASSQDRGRETQYF. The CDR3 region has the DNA TGCGCCAGCAGCCAAGACAGGGGAAGAGAGACCCAGTACTTC.

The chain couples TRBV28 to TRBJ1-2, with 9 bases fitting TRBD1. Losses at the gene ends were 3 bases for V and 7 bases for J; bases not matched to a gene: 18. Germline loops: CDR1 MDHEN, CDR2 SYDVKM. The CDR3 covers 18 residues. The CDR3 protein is CASSLGGAGTGKRVGYTF. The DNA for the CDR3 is TGTGCCAGCAGTTTGGGGGGGGCCGGGACAGGGAAGCGTGTTGGCTACACCTTC.

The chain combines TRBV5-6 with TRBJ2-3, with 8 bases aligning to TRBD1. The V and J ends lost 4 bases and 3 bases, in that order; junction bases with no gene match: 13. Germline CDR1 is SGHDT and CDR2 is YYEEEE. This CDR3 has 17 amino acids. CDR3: CASSNGETGGWTDTQYF. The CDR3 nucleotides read TGTGCCAGCAGCAACGGGGAAACAGGGGGTTGGACAGATACGCAGTATTTT.

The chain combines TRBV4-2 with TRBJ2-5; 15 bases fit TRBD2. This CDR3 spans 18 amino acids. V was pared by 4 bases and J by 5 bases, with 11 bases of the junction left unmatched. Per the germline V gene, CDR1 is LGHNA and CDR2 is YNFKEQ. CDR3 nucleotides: TGTGCCAGCAGCCCCGACGGACTAGCGGGGGGGAACGAGGAGACCCAGTACTTC. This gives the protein CASSPDGLAGGNEETQYF.